Listed below are T cell receptor beta chains from one sample, sequenced in a study of cytomegalovirus exposure and HLA in healthy donors. Generated by immunoSEQ multiplex PCR, the TCRdb table keeps only in-frame clones and is missing some. This table holds 80,000 or so clones, roughly 80% found once. Source material: PBMCs. The origin of the receptors is a woman between 40 and 50 years old in good health and CMV-seronegative. CDR3s include the opening cysteine and the closing phenylalanine or tryptophan. D genes are given only for firm matches. Expanded clones are given a class, and other clones once, few, many or no size at all.

clone_size	d_call	v_call	j_call	cdr3_aa	cdr3_nt
few	-	TRBV20-1	TRBJ2-7	CSAAQGWEQYF	TGCAGTGCTGCCCAGGGATGGGAGCAGTACTTC
once	-	TRBV15	TRBJ1-2	CATSRERGGAGNYGYTF	TGTGCCACCAGCAGAGAACGGGGGGGCGCGGGGAACTATGGCTACACCTTC
-	TRBD1	TRBV7-9	TRBJ2-7	CASSFTGQGIDEQYF	TGTGCCAGCAGCTTTACCGGACAGGGCATCGACGAGCAGTACTTC
-	TRBD1	TRBV19	TRBJ2-2	CASSIEATGGITGELFF	TGTGCCAGTAGTATAGAGGCGACAGGGGGGATCACCGGGGAGCTGTTTTTT
-	-	TRBV28	TRBJ1-5	CASSFLGSPPQHF	TGTGCCAGCAGTTTTTTGGGCTCGCCCCCCCAGCATTTT
-	-	TRBV19	TRBJ1-5	CASSIGQSNQPQHF	TGTGCCAGTAGTATAGGACAGAGCAATCAGCCCCAGCATTTT
-	TRBD2	TRBV4-2	TRBJ2-7	CASSLSGGDLAYEQYF	TGTGCCAGCAGCTTAAGCGGGGGGGACTTGGCCTACGAGCAGTACTTC
-	-	TRBV4-2	TRBJ2-1	CASSQGDPGLYNEQFF	TGTGCCAGCAGCCAAGGGGACCCGGGACTTTACAATGAGCAGTTCTTC
-	TRBD1	TRBV25-1	TRBJ1-2	CASSEYFEDRANYGYTF	TGTGCCAGCAGTGAATATTTCGAGGACAGGGCTAACTATGGCTACACCTTC
-	TRBD1	TRBV27	TRBJ2-4	CASSRGGADIQYF	TGTGCCAGCAGCCGAGGGGGCGCGGACATTCAGTACTTC